This TCR beta chain was retrieved from a study of T-cell reconstitution after alpha-beta-depleted transplantation in children. General study points: From newly produced T cells came most of the T-cell counts and diversity one year after transplant. Reportedly, roughly two months post-transplant, alpha-beta T cells arose from several hundred expanded graft clones. Day-60 TCRbeta diversity that was high in some patients was derived from surviving recipient T cells and thymic progenitors.

The CDR3 is made up of 18 amino acids. CDR1 is MDHEN and CDR2 is SYDVKM in the germline V gene. The J segment lost 2 bases and the V segment lost 6 bases, leaving 14 bases of the junction unmatched. About this clonotype: What it recognizes is unknown.

Unique molecular identifiers were used in preparing the TCRbeta library. TCRdb passed the PCR reads through MiXCR, listing each CDR3 protein once. The sample includes 780,000 or so distinct CDR3 sequences, around 15% of them seen just once. The source is a male patient aged 10-17 years who had a stem cell transplant for acute lymphoblastic leukemia, so the T cells may come from the graft donor. This rearrangement joins TRBV28 to TRBJ2-1; 9 bases are a match to TRBD1. The sequencing used PBMCs, mostly from graft donor cells, collected 360 days after TCRalphabeta/CD19-depleted stem cell transplant. DNA of the CDR3: TGTGCCAGCAGGGGACAGGGAAGGCCCCTTTTGGCCTACAATGAGCAGTTCTTC. It specifies CASRGQGRPLLAYNEQFF.